This T cell receptor (beta chain) was recorded in a study of molecular identifiers for immune sequencing clone quantification. Study-wide results and caveats: The study found clones above 20 RNA copies held over 99% of effector molecules and under 1% in naive cells.

Naive CD8 T cells, phenotype CD8+CD4-CCR7+CD45RA+, were sorted. With listed TCR primers and previously described methods, bulk TCR libraries were prepared. TCRdb re-called the PCR reads with MiXCR, one entry per CDR3 protein. Of about 330,000 distinct CDR3 sequences detected, 24% appear once; the ten largest clones hold around 0.7%. On this clonotype: Its antigen is unidentified.

Input material: naive CD8+ T cells from blood, with Jurkat cell RNA spiked in. Indicated subset: FACS-sorted CD8+CD4-CCR7+CD45RA+ naive T cells. This clonotype originated in a human donor in good health. Some libraries in this study had Jurkat cell RNA spiked in.

The CDR3 sequence is CASSVGTAAVEQYF. The CDR3 DNA sequence: TGTGCCAGCAGTGTCGGGACAGCGGCTGTGGAGCAGTACTTC. The chain links TRBV6-1 to TRBJ2-7, with 7 nucleotides matching TRBD1. Losses at the gene ends were 4 bases for V and 7 bases for J; bases not matched to a gene: 10. Germline V gene data show CDR1 as MNHNS and CDR2 as SASEGT. CDR3 length equals 14 residues.